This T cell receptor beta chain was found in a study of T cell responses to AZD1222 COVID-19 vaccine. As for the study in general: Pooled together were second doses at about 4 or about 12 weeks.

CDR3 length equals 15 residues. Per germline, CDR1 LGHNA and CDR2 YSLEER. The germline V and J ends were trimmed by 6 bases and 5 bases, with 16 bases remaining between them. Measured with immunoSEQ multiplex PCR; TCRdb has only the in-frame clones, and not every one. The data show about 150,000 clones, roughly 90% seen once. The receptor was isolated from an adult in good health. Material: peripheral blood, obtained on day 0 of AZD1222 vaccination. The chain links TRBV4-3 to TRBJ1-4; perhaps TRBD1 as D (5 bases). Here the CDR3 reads CASSPRLGENEKLFF. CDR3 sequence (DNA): TGCGCCAGCAGTCCCCGACTAGGGGAAAATGAAAAACTGTTTTTT.